This entry describes one TCR beta chain. Its recognized antigen is unknown. No much larger clone exists at a distance of one base, and base qualities are not known. The data stem from a study of blood T cell repertoires in COVID-19 (dated by TCRdb to the early 2020s). Looking at the study overall: Samples from collaborators originated in the United States, Italy and Spain and spanned both the acute and convalescent phases of COVID-19. The prospective study material was composed of cDNA or gDNA derived from T cells, B-cell-depleted T cells, or PBMCs. Deeply sampled blood TCRbeta repertoires from subjects exposed to, actively infected with, or recovered from COVID-19 were included in the dataset. The repertoires were released in a freely available public database intended as a resource for research on the immune response to SARS-CoV-2. The samples were drawn from two sources: the first 160 participants of the ongoing ImmuneRACE study, and over 950 subjects contributed by 6 global collaborators. Nearly every sample came with metadata listing a de-identified subject ID, COVID-19 status, age in years and sex. HLA class I and class II types, where available, came from metadata supplied by the sample provider rather than from assay-based typing.

The germline V gene (reference sequence) sets CDR1 to LGHDT and CDR2 to YNNKEL. The germline ends are 12 bases apart after V is trimmed by 0 bases and J by 3 bases. The CDR3 starts with the cysteine, ends with the phenylalanine, and has 15 residues. Only the CDR3 region is kept as DNA, spanning 45 bases read in frame from base 1. The full study reports these points: How much clinical and demographic metadata was included differed by source and by participant, and the metadata was provided uncurated.

The immunoSEQ Assay, a bias-controlled multiplex PCR, was used to amplify TCRbeta CDR3 regions from genomic DNA. In the source study's methods: Nucleated cell counts per sample were estimated from amplification of reference gene primers within the assay. To quantify the absolute abundance of each unique TCRbeta CDR3 rearrangement, sequence reads were collapsed and filtered. For each sample, productive Simpson clonality was calculated as the square root of Simpson's diversity index across productive rearrangements. TCRdb limited this immuneACCESS table to in-frame rearrangements with V and J called. A share of clones is missing; checked studies link under half to unresolved V genes, and the rest is unexplained. From that table come the V and J calls and clone size; the DNA was used to work out D and trimming. The sample yields about 100,000 clones; 80% to 90% were counted once. Clones ranked in the top ten supply roughly 30% of the sample.

Each collaborating institution followed its own protocols to collect whole blood in K2EDTA tubes. For TCRbeta analysis, collaborator samples were shipped as frozen whole blood, as isolated PBMCs, or as DNA extracted from either sample type. This receptor was taken from a woman older than 75 with acute or convalescent COVID-19. The sequence joins TRBV3-1 (or the pseudogene TRBV3-2) to TRBJ2-7, with an unclear D gene assignment. Material for sequencing was peripheral blood. The DNA sequence reads TGTGCCAGCAGCCAAGATCGAGGTAATTTCTACGAGCAGTACTTC. Translated, it reads CASSQDRGNFYEQYF.